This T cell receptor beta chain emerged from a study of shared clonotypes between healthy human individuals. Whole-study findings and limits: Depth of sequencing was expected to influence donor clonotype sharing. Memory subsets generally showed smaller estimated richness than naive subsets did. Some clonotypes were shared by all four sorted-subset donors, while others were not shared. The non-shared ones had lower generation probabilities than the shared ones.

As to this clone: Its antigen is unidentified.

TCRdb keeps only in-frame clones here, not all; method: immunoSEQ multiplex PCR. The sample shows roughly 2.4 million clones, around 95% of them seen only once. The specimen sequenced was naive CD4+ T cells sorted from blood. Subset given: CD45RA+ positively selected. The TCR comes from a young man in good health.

DNA for the CDR3: TGTGCCAGCAGCGGGGCAAACCGGGACCAAGAGACCCAGTACTTC. Protein: CASSGANRDQETQYF. The chain uses TRBV4-2 and TRBJ2-5; perhaps TRBD1 as D (5 bases). This CDR3 region has 15 residues. Germline CDR1 LGHNA, CDR2 YNFKEQ. The V and J ends lost 5 bases and 0 bases respectively, with 13 bases between them.